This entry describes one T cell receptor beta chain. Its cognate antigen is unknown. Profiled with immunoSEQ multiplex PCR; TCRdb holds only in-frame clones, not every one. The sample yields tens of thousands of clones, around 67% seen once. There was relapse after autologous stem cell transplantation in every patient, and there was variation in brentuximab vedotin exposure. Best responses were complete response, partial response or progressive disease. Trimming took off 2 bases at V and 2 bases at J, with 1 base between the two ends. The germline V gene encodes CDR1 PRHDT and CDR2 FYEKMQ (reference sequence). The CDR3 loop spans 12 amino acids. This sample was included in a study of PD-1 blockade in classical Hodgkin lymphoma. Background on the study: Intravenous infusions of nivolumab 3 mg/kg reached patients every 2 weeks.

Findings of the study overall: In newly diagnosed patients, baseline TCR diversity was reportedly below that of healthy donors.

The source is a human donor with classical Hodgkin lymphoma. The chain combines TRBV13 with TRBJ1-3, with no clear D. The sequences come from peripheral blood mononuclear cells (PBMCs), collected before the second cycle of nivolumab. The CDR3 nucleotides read TGTGCCAGCAGCTTAACTGGAAACACCATATATTTT. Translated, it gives CASSLTGNTIYF.